The 29 T cell receptor beta chains below come from one sample, sequenced in a study of cytomegalovirus exposure and HLA in healthy donors. The PCR was carried out with 60 Vbeta primers and 13 Jbeta primers. Sequencing used immunoSEQ multiplex PCR; TCRdb keeps in-frame clones, though not all of them. Here the sample spans fewer than 250,000 clones, about four fifths being singletons. What was sequenced was PBMCs. The receptors were sampled from a man younger than 40 in good health and CMV-seronegative.

V usage is TRBV6-6 and J usage is TRBJ2-7, with 9 bases identical to TRBD2. With V trimmed by 6 bases and J by 2 bases, 8 bases remained unmatched. CDR1 and CDR2 from the germline V gene are MNHNY and SVGAGI (reference sequence). This CDR3 comprises 15 residues. In DNA, the CDR3 is TGTGCCAGCAGAAATATAGCGGGGGTCACCTACGAGCAGTACTTC. Protein sequence: CASRNIAGVTYEQYF.

In this sample, this clone turned up once. This chain uses TRBV11-3 with TRBJ2-3; 9 positions agree with TRBD2. The CDR3 runs 13 residues. V lost 5 bases and J lost 6; bases outside the gene matches: 3. Germline V gives CDR1 SGHNT, CDR2 YENEEA. The CDR3 spells CASSPAGGDTQYF. As DNA, the CDR3 is TGTGCCAGCAGCCCTGCGGGGGGGGATACGCAGTATTTT.

V usage is TRBV6-4 and J usage is TRBJ2-5, with 7 nucleotides matching TRBD2. Germline V lookup: CDR1 MRHNA, CDR2 SNTAGT. The trim removed 4 bases at V and 7 bases at J, leaving 6 bases unmatched. The CDR3 runs to 13 residues. DNA for the CDR3: TGTGCCAGCAGTGTGAAGCCGGGGGGGACCCAGTACTTC. It specifies CASSVKPGGTQYF.

The chain couples TRBV27 to TRBJ1-2; no clear D gene. CDR1 and CDR2 from the germline V gene are MNHEY and SMNVEV (reference sequence). V dropped 3 bases and J dropped 6 bases, with 17 bases sitting between them. This CDR3 is 15 amino acids long. CDR3 sequence reads: CASSFSFGMGHGYTF. Here the CDR3 DNA reads TGTGCCAGCAGTTTTTCCTTCGGCATGGGCCATGGCTACACCTTC.

The J gene is TRBJ1-2, the V gene TRBV14; no reliable D call. This CDR3 has 13 residues. The germline gives CDR1 SGHDN, CDR2 FVKESK. Trimming shortened V by 4 bases and J by 10 bases, and 16 bases separated the two germline ends. CDR3 nucleotides: TGTGCCAGCAGCCCCTACACCGGGGTCGTCTACACCTTC. Amino acids: CASSPYTGVVYTF.

This clone occurred once. Written as DNA, the CDR3 is TGTGCCGGAGACCGGGACAATAGCAATCAGCCCCAGCATTTT. Translating gives CAGDRDNSNQPQHF. The J gene is TRBJ1-5, the V gene TRBV6-6; tentatively, D is TRBD1 (6 bases). Trimming removed 11 bases at V and 0 bases at J, with 14 bases between. The CDR3 covers 14 residues. Germline V gene data show CDR1 as MNHNY and CDR2 as SVGAGI (reference sequence).

The chain employs TRBV6-5 and TRBJ2-3; 8 positions match TRBD1. This CDR3 has 16 residues. V was pared by 4 bases and J by 12 bases, with 18 bases of the junction left unmatched. In germline, CDR1 is MNHEY, CDR2 SVGAGI. The CDR3 sequence is CASSSRTLGQGPLQYF. CDR3 sequence (DNA): TGTGCCAGCAGTTCCCGCACCCTCGGACAGGGCCCTCTCCAGTATTTT.

As for this clone: At one boundary the junction diverges from the germline segment, which might be a read error. The chain carries TRBV5-1 and TRBJ2-4, with D unclear. The germline V gene encodes CDR1 SGHRS and CDR2 YFSETQ. The CDR3 covers 12 residues. CDR3 amino acids: CASSLDADIQYF. CDR3 DNA: TGCGCCAGCAGTTTGGACGCAGACATTCAGTACTTC.

This clone was counted only a few times. The V gene is TRBV6-1, the J gene TRBJ2-7, with 9 bases aligning to TRBD1. Per the germline V gene, CDR1 is MNHNS and CDR2 is SASEGT. The CDR3 is made up of 16 amino acids. J was trimmed by 1 base and V by 4 bases; bases with no gene match: 8. The CDR3 loop is CASSARQGEISYEQYF. The DNA for the CDR3 is TGTGCCAGCAGTGCCCGACAGGGGGAAATTTCCTACGAGCAGTACTTC.

J is TRBJ2-1 and V is TRBV7-2; possible D gene TRBD2, 5 bases. Germline loops: CDR1 SGHTA, CDR2 FQGNSA. The V end lost 2 bases, the J end lost 6 bases, and 20 bases lay between the germline ends. The CDR3 contains 17 residues. CDR3 nucleotides: TGTGCCAGCAGCTTATTTGGGAGTAGCCGAGTTGGCAATGAGCAGTTCTTC. Amino acid sequence: CASSLFGSSRVGNEQFF.

A few counts support this clone. The chain carries TRBV27 and TRBJ1-1; TRBD1 is a possible D gene (6 bases). Between the trimmed V and J ends, which lost 5 bases and 6 bases, there was a span of 16 bases. This CDR3 spans 14 amino acids. Germline V lookup: CDR1 MNHEY, CDR2 SMNVEV (reference sequence). The DNA of the CDR3 is TGTGCCAGCAGTCGCCCGGGGGGGGCCGCTGAAGCTTTCTTT. Residues: CASSRPGGAAEAFF.

V is TRBV4-3 and J is TRBJ2-5; 8 bases line up with TRBD1. Trimming cost V 0 bases and J 2 bases; bases outside gene matches: 14. CDR3 length: 19 residues. Germline V gene lookup returns CDR1 LGHNA and CDR2 YSLEER. CDR3 sequence: CASSQDRLGQGLLQETQYF. CDR3 coding DNA: TGCGCCAGCAGCCAAGACCGCCTCGGACAGGGTTTGTTGCAAGAGACCCAGTACTTC.

The rearrangement uses TRBV4-3 and TRBJ1-6, with D hard to call. Per germline, CDR1 LGHNA and CDR2 YSLEER. There are 18 residues in the CDR3. V lost 0 bases and J lost 5, with 17 bases in between. The CDR3 spells CASSQDSNAGENNSPLHF. CDR3 nucleotides: TGCGCCAGCAGCCAAGATTCGAATGCCGGGGAGAATAATTCACCCCTCCACTTT.

The chain is built from TRBV6-5 and TRBJ1-1; D is possibly TRBD1 (5 bases). This CDR3 has 12 amino acids. Trimming stripped 2 bases from V and 7 bases from J, with 8 bases between. The germline CDR1 and CDR2 sequences are MNHEY and SVGAGI. The CDR3 loop reads CASSYGGSEAFF. The CDR3 DNA reads TGTGCCAGCAGTTACGGGGGGAGTGAAGCTTTCTTT.

The chain employs TRBV7-9 and TRBJ2-2; TRBD1 is a possible D gene (6 bases). Germline V gene sequence: CDR1 SEHNR, CDR2 FQNEAQ (reference sequence). V was shortened by 5 bases and J by 5 bases, with 9 bases between the two germline ends. The CDR3 loop spans 13 amino acids. The CDR3 loop is CASSLQGTGELFF. The CDR3 DNA reads TGTGCCAGCAGCCTGCAGGGGACCGGGGAGCTGTTTTTT.

Concerning this clone: Other DNA sequences from this sample encode an identical CDR3 as well. The chain joins TRBV27 to TRBJ1-6; D is undetermined. CDR3 length: 17 residues. The V gene lost 6 bases and the J gene lost 0 bases, with 15 bases spanning the gap. Germline loops: CDR1 MNHEY, CDR2 SMNVEV (reference sequence). The CDR3 coding sequence is TGTGCCAGCAGCTTGTCAGTCGGGTTCTCCTATAATTCACCCCTCCACTTT. Protein product: CASSLSVGFSYNSPLHF.

This clone has a handful of counts. The chain recombines TRBV18 with TRBJ1-2; tentative D call: TRBD1 (5 bases). CDR1 KGHSH and CDR2 LQKENI come from the germline V gene. The CDR3 has 14 amino acids. Trimming shortened V by 2 bases and J by 8 bases, and 15 bases separated the two germline ends. CDR3 DNA sequence: TGTGCCAGCTCACCAACGACCGGAACAGGCGGCTACACCTTC. Its protein product is CASSPTTGTGGYTF.

This clone was recorded only once. The chain uses TRBV20-1 and TRBJ1-2; TRBD1 might be the D (5 bases). Germline V gives CDR1 DFQATT, CDR2 SNEGSKA (reference sequence). The CDR3 loop spans 11 amino acids. V lost 3 bases and J lost 5, with 7 bases in between. The DNA for the CDR3 is TGCAGTGCTAGGGACACGTATGGCTACACCTTC. It translates to CSARDTYGYTF.

The rearrangement uses TRBV15 and TRBJ1-4; D is possibly TRBD1 (6 bases). Germline V gene data show CDR1 as LNHNV and CDR2 as YYDKDF (reference sequence). CDR3 length equals 16 residues. With 1 base removed from V and 4 bases from J, the gap between germline ends came to 13 bases. This CDR3 is CATSRGDRFDNEKLFF. As DNA, the CDR3 is TGTGCCACCAGCAGAGGTGACAGGTTTGATAATGAAAAACTGTTTTTT.

The V call is TRBV15, the J call TRBJ2-3; D unresolved. The germline V and J ends were trimmed by 0 bases and 3 bases, with 7 bases remaining between them. Germline CDR1 is LNHNV and CDR2 is YYDKDF (reference sequence). CDR3 length equals 14 residues. CDR3 region: CATSRDKETDTQYF. CDR3 DNA sequence: TGTGCCACCAGCAGAGATAAGGAGACAGATACGCAGTATTTT.

Notes on this clone: This sample also contains other DNA sequences that code for the same CDR3. The gene calls are TRBV5-1 and TRBJ2-2; TRBD1 aligns across 7 bases. This CDR3 region has 15 residues. The V segment lost 2 bases and the J segment 1 base; nucleotides outside the gene matches: 2. From germline, CDR1 is SGHRS and CDR2 YFSETQ. As DNA, the CDR3 is TGCGCCAGCAGCTTAGGGACAGTGAACACCGGGGAGCTGTTTTTT. It translates to CASSLGTVNTGELFF.

This chain joins TRBV28 and TRBJ2-7; tentative D call: TRBD1 (6 bases). Trimming cost V 6 bases and J 3 bases, with 21 bases left between them. CDR1 MDHEN and CDR2 SYDVKM come from the germline V gene. There are 16 residues in the CDR3. CDR3: CASSQRGTPLLYEQYF. In DNA form, the CDR3 reads TGTGCCAGCAGCCAAAGGGGGACACCACTTCTCTACGAGCAGTACTTC. Using reference TRBV28 and TRBJ2-7 for the parts outside the CDR3, the full variable domain is DVKVTQSSRYLVKRTGEKVFLECVQDMDHENMFWYRQDPGLGLRLIYFSYDVKMKEKGDIPEGYSVSREKKERFSLILESASTNQTSMYLCASSQRGTPLLYEQYFGPGTRLTVT.

The rearrangement uses TRBV28 and TRBJ1-1; TRBD1 matches at 8 bases. Germline lookup yields CDR1 MDHEN and CDR2 SYDVKM. The CDR3 has 15 residues. J gave up 1 base and V 5 bases, and 6 bases lay outside the gene matches. CDR3 protein: CASSIRQGKNTEAFF. The CDR3 DNA is TGTGCCAGCAGTATACGACAGGGGAAGAACACTGAAGCTTTCTTT.

This clone has only a few counts. The J gene is TRBJ1-2, the V gene TRBV19; D is possibly TRBD1 (6 bases). Germline V gives CDR1 LNHDA, CDR2 SQIVND (reference sequence). The CDR3 is 14 amino acids. V was trimmed by 4 bases and J by 3 bases, leaving 12 bases between them. The CDR3: CASSRGLFDYGYTF. CDR3 sequence (DNA): TGTGCCAGTAGTAGGGGGCTTTTCGACTATGGCTACACCTTC.

This chain joins TRBV19 and TRBJ1-1, with D tentatively TRBD1 (6 bases). The CDR3 sequence is 15 residues long. In germline, CDR1 is LNHDA, CDR2 SQIVND (reference sequence). The V gene lost 3 bases and the J gene lost 1 base, with 12 bases spanning the gap. The CDR3 protein is CASSIQGMGNTEAFF. The CDR3 nucleotides are TGTGCCAGTAGTATTCAGGGGATGGGGAACACTGAAGCTTTCTTT.

V is TRBV5-1 and J is TRBJ1-2, with D tentatively TRBD1 (5 bases). Germline V gives CDR1 SGHRS, CDR2 YFSETQ. This CDR3 contains 14 residues. The V gene lost 4 bases and the J gene lost 3 bases, with 13 bases spanning the gap. As DNA, the CDR3 is TGCGCCAGCAGCCAGGTGGGGGGGGACTATGGCTACACCTTC. Translating gives CASSQVGGDYGYTF.

A few counts support this clone. The chain is built from TRBV5-4 and TRBJ1-2, with D possibly TRBD1 on 6 matching bases. The ends were cut back, 1 base at V and 7 bases at J, with 14 bases in the middle. Germline V gene lookup returns CDR1 SGHNT and CDR2 YYREEE (reference sequence). The CDR3 is 14 residues long. The CDR3, as DNA: TGTGCCAGCAGCTTGCAGGGGAGCAGCTCTGGCTACACCTTC. Protein: CASSLQGSSSGYTF.

The rearrangement links TRBV5-1 to TRBJ1-3; 7 nucleotides agree with TRBD1. Germline CDR1 is SGHRS and CDR2 is YFSETQ. V shed 4 bases and J 2 bases; nucleotides not matched to a gene: 6. The CDR3 extends over 15 amino acids. The CDR3 DNA reads as TGCGCCAGCAGCGACGGGACAGCGGCTGGAAACACCATATATTTT. It is translated as CASSDGTAAGNTIYF. Together with reference TRBV5-1 and TRBJ1-3, the CDR3 gives the full variable domain: KAGVTQTPRYLIKTRGQQVTLSCSPISGHRSVSWYQQTPGQGLQFLFEYFSETQRNKGNFPGRFSGRQFSNSRSEMNVSTLELGDSALYLCASSDGTAAGNTIYFGEGSWLTVV.

This chain uses TRBV19 with TRBJ2-2; maybe TRBD1 (6 bases). Trimming left V 4 bases short and J 7 bases short, with 13 bases between. Germline CDR1 reads LNHDA; CDR2 reads SQIVND (reference sequence). This CDR3 spans 14 amino acids. DNA of the CDR3: TGTGCCAGTAGTAACACAGGGTTGGGCGGGGAGCTGTTTTTT. Translated, it gives CASSNTGLGGELFF.